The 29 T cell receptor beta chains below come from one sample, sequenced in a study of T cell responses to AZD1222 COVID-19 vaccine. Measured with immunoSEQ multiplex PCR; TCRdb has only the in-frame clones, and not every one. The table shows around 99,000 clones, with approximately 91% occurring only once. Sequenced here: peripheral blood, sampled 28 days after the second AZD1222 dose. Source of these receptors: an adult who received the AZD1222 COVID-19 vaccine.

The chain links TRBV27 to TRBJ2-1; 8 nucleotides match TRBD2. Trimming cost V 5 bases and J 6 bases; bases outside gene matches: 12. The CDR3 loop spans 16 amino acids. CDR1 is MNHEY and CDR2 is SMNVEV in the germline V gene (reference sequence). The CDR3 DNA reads TGTGCCAGCAGTACCAGGACTAGCCAAGACGGCAATGAGCAGTTCTTC. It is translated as CASSTRTSQDGNEQFF.

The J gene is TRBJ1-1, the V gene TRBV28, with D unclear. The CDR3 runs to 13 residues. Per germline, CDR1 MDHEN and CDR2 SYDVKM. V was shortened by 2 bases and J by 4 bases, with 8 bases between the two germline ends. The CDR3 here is CASSLPGVTEAFF. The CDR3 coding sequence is TGTGCCAGCAGTTTACCAGGAGTCACTGAAGCTTTCTTT.

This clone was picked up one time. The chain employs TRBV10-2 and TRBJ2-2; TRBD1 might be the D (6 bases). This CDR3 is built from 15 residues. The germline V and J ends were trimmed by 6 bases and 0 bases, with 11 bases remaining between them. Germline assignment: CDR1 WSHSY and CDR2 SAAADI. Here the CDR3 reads CASRAQGTNTGELFF. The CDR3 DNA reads TGCGCCAGCAGGGCACAGGGCACGAACACCGGGGAGCTGTTTTTT.

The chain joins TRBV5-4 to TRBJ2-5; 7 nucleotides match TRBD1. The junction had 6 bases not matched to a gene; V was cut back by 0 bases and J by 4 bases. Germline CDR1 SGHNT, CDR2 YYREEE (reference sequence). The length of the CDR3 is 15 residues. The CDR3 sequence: CASSLVGTVTETQYF. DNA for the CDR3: TGTGCCAGCAGCTTGGTGGGGACAGTCACAGAGACCCAGTACTTC.

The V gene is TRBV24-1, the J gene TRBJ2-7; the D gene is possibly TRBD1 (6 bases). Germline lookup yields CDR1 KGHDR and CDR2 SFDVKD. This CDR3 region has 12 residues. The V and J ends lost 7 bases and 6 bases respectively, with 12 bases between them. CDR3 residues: CATRKTGCEQYF. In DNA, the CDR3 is TGTGCCACCAGAAAAACAGGGTGCGAGCAGTACTTC.

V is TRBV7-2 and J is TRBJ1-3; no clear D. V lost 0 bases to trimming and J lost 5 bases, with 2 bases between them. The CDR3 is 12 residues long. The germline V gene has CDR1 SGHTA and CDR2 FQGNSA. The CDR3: CASSLARNTIYF. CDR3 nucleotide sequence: TGTGCCAGCAGCTTAGCCCGAAACACCATATATTTT. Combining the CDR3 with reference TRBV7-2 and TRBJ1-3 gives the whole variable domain GAGVSQSPSNKVTEKGKDVELRCDPISGHTALYWYRQSLGQGLEFLIYFQGNSAPDKSGLPSDRFSAERTGGSVSTLTIQRTQQEDSAVYLCASSLARNTIYFGEGSWLTVV.

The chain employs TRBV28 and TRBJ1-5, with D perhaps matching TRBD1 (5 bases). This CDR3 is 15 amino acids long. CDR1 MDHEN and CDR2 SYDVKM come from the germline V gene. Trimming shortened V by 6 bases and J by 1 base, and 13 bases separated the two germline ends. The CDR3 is CASRITGLSNQPQHF. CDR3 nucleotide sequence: TGTGCCAGCAGGATAACGGGGCTGAGCAATCAGCCCCAGCATTTT.

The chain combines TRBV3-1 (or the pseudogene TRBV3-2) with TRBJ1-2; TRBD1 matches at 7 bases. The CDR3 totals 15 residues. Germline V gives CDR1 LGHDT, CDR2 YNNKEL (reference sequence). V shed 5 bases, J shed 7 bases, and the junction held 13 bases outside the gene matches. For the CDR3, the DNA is TGTGCCAGCAGCGAGACAGGGAGGCTTGGGAGTGGCTACACCTTC. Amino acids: CASSETGRLGSGYTF.

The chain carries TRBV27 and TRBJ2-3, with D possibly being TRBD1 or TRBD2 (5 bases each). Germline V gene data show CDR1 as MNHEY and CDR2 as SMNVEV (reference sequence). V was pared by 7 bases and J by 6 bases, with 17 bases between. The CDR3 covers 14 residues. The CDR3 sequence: CASKGTPGGDTQYF. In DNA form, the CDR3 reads TGTGCCAGCAAGGGGACCCCGGGTGGGGATACGCAGTATTTT.

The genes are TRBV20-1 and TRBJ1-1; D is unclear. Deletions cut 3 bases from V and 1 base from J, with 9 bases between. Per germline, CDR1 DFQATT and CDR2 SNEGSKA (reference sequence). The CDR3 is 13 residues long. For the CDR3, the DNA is TGCAGTGCTAGTCCCGACGGGAACACTGAAGCTTTCTTT. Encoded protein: CSASPDGNTEAFF.

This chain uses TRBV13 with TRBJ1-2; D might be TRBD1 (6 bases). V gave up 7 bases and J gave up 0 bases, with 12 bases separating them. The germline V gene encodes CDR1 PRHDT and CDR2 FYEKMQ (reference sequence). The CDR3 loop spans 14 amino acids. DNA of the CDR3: TGTGCCAGCAAGGCAGGGGCCGCTAACTATGGCTACACCTTC. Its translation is CASKAGAANYGYTF.

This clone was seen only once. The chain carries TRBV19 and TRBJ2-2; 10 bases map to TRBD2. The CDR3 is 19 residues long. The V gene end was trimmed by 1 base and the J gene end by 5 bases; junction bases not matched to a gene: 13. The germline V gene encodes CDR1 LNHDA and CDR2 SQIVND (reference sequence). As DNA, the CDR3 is TGTGCCAGTAGTATAGGGGGTGAGAGCGGGAGGGCCCGGACCGGGGAGCTGTTTTTT. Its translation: CASSIGGESGRARTGELFF.

The CDR3 DNA is TGTGCCAGTAGTCGTGGGGCTGGAAACACCATATATTTT. As protein: CASSRGAGNTIYF. The chain joins TRBV19 to TRBJ1-3, with unresolved D. The CDR3 is 13 amino acids. The V and J ends lost 5 bases and 2 bases respectively, with 7 bases between them. Germline CDR1 reads LNHDA; CDR2 reads SQIVND (reference sequence).

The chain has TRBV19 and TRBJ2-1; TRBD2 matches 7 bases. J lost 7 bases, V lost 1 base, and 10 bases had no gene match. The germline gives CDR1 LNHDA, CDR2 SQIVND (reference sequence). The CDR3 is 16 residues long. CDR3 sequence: CASSIGPSGIGNEQFF. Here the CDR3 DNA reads TGTGCCAGTAGTATAGGCCCCAGCGGGATAGGGAATGAGCAGTTCTTC.

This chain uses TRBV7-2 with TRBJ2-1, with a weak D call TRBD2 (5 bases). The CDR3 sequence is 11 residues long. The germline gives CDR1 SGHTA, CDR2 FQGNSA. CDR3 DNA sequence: TGTGCGGGGAGCTCCTACAATGAGCAGTTCTTC. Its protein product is CAGSSYNEQFF.

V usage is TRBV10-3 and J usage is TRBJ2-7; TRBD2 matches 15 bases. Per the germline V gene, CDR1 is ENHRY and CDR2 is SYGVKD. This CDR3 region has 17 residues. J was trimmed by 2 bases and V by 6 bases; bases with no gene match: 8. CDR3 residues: CAISPGLAGGRAYEQYF. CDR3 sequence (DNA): TGTGCCATCAGCCCCGGACTAGCGGGAGGGAGGGCCTACGAGCAGTACTTC.

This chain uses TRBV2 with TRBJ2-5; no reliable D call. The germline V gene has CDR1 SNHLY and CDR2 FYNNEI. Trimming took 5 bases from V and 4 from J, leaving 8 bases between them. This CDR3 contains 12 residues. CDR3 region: CASSRIGETQYF. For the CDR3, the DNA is TGTGCCAGCAGTCGAATAGGAGAGACCCAGTACTTC.

CDR3 nucleotides: TGTGCCAGCAGCCCCATCCGAAATCGGGCAGATACGCAGTATTTT. Amino acids: CASSPIRNRADTQYF. V gene TRBV3-1 (or the pseudogene TRBV3-2) combines with J gene TRBJ2-3; D is unresolved. CDR1 LGHDT and CDR2 YNNKEL come from the germline V gene (reference sequence). V lost 4 bases to trimming and J lost 4 bases, with 15 bases between them. This CDR3 comprises 15 residues.

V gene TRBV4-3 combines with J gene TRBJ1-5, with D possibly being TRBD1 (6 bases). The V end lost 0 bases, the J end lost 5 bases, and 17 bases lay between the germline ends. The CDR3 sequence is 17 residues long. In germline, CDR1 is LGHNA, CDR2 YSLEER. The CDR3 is CASSQEFRQGWDQPQHF. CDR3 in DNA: TGCGCCAGCAGCCAAGAGTTTCGGCAGGGGTGGGATCAGCCCCAGCATTTT.

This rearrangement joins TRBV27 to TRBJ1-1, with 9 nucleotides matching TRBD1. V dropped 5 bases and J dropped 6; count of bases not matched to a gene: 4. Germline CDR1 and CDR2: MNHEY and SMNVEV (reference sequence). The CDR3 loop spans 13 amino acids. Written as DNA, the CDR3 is TGTGCCAGCAGTACAGGGGGCGTCTCTGAAGCTTTCTTT. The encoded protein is CASSTGGVSEAFF.

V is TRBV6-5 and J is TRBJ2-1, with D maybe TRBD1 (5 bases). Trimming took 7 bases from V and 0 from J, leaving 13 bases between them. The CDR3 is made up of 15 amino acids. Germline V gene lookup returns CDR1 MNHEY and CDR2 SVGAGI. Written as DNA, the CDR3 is TGTGCCAGCACAGGGTCCCTGAGCTCCTACAATGAGCAGTTCTTC. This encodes CASTGSLSSYNEQFF.

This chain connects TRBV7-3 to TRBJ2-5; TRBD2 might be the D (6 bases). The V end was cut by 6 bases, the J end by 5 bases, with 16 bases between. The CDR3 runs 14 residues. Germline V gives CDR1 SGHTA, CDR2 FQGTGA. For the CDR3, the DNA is TGTGCCAGCAGATGCCTAGCGCGCCGGGAGACCCAGTACTTC. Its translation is CASRCLARRETQYF. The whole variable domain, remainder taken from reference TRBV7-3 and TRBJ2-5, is GAGVSQTPSNKVTEKGKYVELRCDPISGHTALYWYRQSLGQGPEFLIYFQGTGAADDSGLPNDRFFAVRPEGSVSTLKIQRTERGDSAVYLCASRCLARRETQYFGPGTRLLVL.

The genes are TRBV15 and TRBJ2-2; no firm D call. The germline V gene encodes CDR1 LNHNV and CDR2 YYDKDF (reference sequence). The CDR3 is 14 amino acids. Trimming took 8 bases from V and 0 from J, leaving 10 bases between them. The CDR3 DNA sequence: TGTGCCACCCGGGTGGCGACGAACACCGGGGAGCTGTTTTTT. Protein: CATRVATNTGELFF.

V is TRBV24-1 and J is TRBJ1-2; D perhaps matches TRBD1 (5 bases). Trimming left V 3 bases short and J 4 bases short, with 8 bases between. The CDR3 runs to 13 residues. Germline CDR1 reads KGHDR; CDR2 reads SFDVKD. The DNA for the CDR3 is TGTGCCACCAGTGATCAGGGTGGCTATGGCTACACCTTC. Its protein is CATSDQGGYGYTF.

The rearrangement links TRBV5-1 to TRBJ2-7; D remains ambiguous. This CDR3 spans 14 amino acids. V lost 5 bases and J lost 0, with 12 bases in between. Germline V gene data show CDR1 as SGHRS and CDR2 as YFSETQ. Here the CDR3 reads CASRIRPSSYEQYF. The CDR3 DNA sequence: TGCGCCAGCAGGATTCGGCCGAGCTCCTACGAGCAGTACTTC.

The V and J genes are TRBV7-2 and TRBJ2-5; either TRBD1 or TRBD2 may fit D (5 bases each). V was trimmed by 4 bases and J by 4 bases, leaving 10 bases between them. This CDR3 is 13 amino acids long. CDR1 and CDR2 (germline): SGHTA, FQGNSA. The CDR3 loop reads CASSSSGAETQYF. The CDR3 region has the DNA TGTGCCAGCAGCTCTTCCGGGGCAGAGACCCAGTACTTC.

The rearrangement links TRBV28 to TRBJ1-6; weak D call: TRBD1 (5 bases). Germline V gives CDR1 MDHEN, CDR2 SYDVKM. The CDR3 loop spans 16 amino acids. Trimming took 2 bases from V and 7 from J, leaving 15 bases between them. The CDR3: CASSLHSGGGNSPLHF. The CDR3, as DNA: TGTGCCAGCAGTTTACACTCGGGCGGGGGAAATTCACCCCTCCACTTT.

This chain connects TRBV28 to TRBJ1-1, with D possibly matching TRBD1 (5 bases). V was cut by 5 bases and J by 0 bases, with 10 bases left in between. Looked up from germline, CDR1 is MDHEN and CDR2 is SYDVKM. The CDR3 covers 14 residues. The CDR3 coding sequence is TGTGCCAGCAGTCCCGTGGACATGAACACTGAAGCTTTCTTT. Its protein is CASSPVDMNTEAFF.

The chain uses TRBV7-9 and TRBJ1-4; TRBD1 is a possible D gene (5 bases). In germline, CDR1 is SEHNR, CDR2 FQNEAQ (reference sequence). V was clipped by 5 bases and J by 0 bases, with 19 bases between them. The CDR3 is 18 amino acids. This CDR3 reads CASSPWRGTTSTNEKLFF. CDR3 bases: TGTGCCAGCAGCCCCTGGAGGGGAACGACTTCAACTAATGAAAAACTGTTTTTT.